These 5 T cell receptor beta chains came from one sample sequenced in a study of long-term antiretroviral therapy in people with HIV. Samples were assayed with immunoSEQ v3.0 at survey level. Measured with immunoSEQ multiplex PCR; TCRdb has only the in-frame clones, and not every one. The sample includes under 30,000 clones, roughly 80% seen only once; the top ten take 5% to 6.5%. The sequenced sample was unsorted PBMCs, obtained 4.4 years after starting antiretroviral therapy. These receptors were obtained from a man between 25 and 39 years old with HIV.

In regard to this clone: Other DNA sequences of this sample code for an identical CDR3. This rearrangement joins TRBV5-6 to TRBJ1-1; D remains ambiguous. The germline V gene encodes CDR1 SGHDT and CDR2 YYEEEE. Deletions cut 0 bases from V and 2 bases from J, with 2 bases between. CDR3 size: 12 residues. CDR3 sequence reads: CASSLVNTEAFF. CDR3 bases: TGTGCCAGCAGCTTGGTTAACACTGAAGCTTTCTTT.

CDR3 residues: CASSFKGYNSYEQYF. Here the CDR3 DNA reads TGTGCCAGCAGCTTCAAGGGGTACAACTCCTACGAGCAGTACTTC. The gene calls are TRBV5-6 and TRBJ2-7, with D tentatively TRBD1 (5 bases). Trimming removed 2 bases from V and 0 bases from J, with 12 bases in between. CDR3 length equals 15 residues. Per germline, CDR1 SGHDT and CDR2 YYEEEE.

V and J are TRBV6-5 and TRBJ2-5; D assignment may be TRBD1 or TRBD2 (5 bases each). CDR3 length equals 15 residues. Germline V CDR1 and CDR2: MNHEY, SVGAGI. Trimming removed 6 bases at V and 4 bases at J, with 18 bases between. The CDR3 region is CASSRMGQAGETQYF. The CDR3 DNA reads TGTGCCAGCAGCCGAATGGGGCAGGCGGGAGAGACCCAGTACTTC.

J is TRBJ2-3 and V is TRBV6-5, with TRBD1 matching 7 bases. This CDR3 region has 13 residues. J gave up 4 bases and V 8 bases, and 6 bases lay outside the gene matches. Germline assignment: CDR1 MNHEY and CDR2 SVGAGI. CDR3 in amino acids: CASGRGGADTQYF. The CDR3 coding sequence is TGTGCCAGCGGGAGAGGGGGCGCAGATACGCAGTATTTT.

V gene TRBV2 combines with J gene TRBJ2-7; 9 positions match TRBD1. Germline V gene lookup returns CDR1 SNHLY and CDR2 FYNNEI. The CDR3 length is 13 residues. J was trimmed by 4 bases and V by 8 bases; bases with no gene match: 6. CDR3 region: CASGGTGPYEQYF. As DNA, the CDR3 is TGTGCCAGCGGAGGGACAGGGCCATACGAGCAGTACTTC.